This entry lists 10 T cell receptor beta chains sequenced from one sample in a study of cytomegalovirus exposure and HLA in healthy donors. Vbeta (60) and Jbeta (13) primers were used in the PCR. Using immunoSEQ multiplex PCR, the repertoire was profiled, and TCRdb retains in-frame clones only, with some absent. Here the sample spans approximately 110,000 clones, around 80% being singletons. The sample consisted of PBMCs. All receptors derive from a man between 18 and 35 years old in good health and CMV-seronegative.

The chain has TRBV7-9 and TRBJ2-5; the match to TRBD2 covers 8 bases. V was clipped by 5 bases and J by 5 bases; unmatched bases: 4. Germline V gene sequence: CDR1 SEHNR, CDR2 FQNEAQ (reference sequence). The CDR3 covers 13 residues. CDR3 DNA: TGTGCCAGCAGCCATAAGCGGGAGGAGACCCAGTACTTC. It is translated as CASSHKREETQYF.

CDR3 nucleotides: TGTGCCAGCAGTTTAATTAGGGGCAGGGGGCCTGACGAGCAGTACTTC. This sequence encodes CASSLIRGRGPDEQYF. The V call is TRBV27, the J call TRBJ2-7, with 8 bases identical to TRBD1. The germline gives CDR1 MNHEY, CDR2 SMNVEV (reference sequence). This CDR3 is 16 amino acids long. With 2 bases clipped from V and 5 bases from J, the junction kept 11 bases outside the gene matches.

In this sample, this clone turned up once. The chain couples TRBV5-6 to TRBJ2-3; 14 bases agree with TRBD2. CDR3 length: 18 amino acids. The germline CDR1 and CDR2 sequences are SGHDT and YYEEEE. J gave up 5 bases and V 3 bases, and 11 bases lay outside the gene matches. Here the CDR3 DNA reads TGTGCCAGCAGCTGGGGGACTAGCGGGAGTGTTTCGGTAGATACGCAGTATTTT. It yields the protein CASSWGTSGSVSVDTQYF.

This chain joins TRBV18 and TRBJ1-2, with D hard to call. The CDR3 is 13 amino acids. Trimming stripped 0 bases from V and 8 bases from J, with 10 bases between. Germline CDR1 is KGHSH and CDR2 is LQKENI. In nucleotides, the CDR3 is TGTGCCAGCTCACCACCGCCCAGTAACGGCTACACCTTC. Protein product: CASSPPPSNGYTF.

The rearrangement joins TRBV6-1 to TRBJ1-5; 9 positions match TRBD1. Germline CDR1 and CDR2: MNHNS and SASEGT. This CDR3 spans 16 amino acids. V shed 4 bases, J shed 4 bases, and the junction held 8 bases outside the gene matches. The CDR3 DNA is TGTGCCAGCAGTGCCCGGGACAGGGTAAAGAATCAGCCCCAGCATTTT. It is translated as CASSARDRVKNQPQHF.

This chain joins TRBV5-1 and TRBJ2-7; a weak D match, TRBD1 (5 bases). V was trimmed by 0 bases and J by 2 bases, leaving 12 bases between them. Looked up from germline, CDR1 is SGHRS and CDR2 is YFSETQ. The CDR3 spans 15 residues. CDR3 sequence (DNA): TGCGCCAGCAGCTTGGCCGGCAGGGCGCCCTACGAGCAGTACTTC. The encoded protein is CASSLAGRAPYEQYF.

This chain's CDR3 is CAISELADYGYTF. For the CDR3, the DNA is TGTGCCATCAGTGAGTTGGCGGATTATGGCTACACCTTC. The chain employs TRBV10-3 and TRBJ1-2; D unclear. This CDR3 spans 13 amino acids. Germline assignment: CDR1 ENHRY and CDR2 SYGVKD. Trimming pared 1 base from V and 5 bases from J, leaving 8 bases between.

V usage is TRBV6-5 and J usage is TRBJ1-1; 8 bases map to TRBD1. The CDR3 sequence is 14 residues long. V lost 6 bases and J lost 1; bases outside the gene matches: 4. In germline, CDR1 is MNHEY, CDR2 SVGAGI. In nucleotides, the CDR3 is TGTGCCAGCAGGAAACAGGGGGAGAACACTGAAGCTTTCTTT. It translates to CASRKQGENTEAFF.

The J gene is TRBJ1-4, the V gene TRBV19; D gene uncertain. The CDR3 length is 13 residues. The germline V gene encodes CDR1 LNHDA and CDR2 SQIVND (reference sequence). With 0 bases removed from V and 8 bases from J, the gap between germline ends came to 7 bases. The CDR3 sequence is CASSIDMGEKLFF. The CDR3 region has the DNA TGTGCCAGTAGTATAGATATGGGCGAAAAACTGTTTTTT.

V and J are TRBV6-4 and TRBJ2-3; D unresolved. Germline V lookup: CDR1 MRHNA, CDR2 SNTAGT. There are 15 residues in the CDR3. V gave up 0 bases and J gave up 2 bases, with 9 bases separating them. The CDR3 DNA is TGTGCCAGCAGTGACTCCCCCGGAGACACAGATACGCAGTATTTT. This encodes CASSDSPGDTDTQYF.